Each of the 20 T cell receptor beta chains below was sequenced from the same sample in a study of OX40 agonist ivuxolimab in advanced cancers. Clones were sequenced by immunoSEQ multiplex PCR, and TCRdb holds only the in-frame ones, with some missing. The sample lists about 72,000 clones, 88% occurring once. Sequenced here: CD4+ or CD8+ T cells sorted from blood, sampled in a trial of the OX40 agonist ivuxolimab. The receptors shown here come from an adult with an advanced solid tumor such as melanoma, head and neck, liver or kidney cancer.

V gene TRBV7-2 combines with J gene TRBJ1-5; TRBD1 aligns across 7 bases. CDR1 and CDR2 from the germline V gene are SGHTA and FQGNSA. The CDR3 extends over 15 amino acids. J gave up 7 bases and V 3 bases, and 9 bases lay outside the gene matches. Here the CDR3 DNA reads TGTGCCAGCAGCTTTGATGGACAGGTGGGGCAGCCCCAGCATTTT. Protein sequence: CASSFDGQVGQPQHF.

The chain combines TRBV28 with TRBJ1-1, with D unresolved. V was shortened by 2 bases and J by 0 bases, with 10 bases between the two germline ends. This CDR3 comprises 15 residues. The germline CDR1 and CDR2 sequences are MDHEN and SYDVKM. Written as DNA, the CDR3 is TGTGCCAGCAGTTTAGTCCCACAATTGAACACTGAAGCTTTCTTT. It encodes CASSLVPQLNTEAFF.

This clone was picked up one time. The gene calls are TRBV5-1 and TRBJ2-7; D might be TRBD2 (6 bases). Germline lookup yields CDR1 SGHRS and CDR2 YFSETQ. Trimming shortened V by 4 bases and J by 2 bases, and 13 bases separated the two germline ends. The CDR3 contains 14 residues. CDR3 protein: CASSPGLATYEQYF. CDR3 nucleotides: TGCGCCAGCAGCCCTGGGCTAGCGACCTACGAGCAGTACTTC.

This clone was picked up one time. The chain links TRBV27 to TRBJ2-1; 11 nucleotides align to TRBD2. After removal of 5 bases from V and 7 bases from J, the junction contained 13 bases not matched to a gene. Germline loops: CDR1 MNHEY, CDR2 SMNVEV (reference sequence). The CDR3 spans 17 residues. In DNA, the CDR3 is TGTGCCAGCAGTCCATTTCTAGCGGGAGGAGCTCGGAATGAGCAGTTCTTC. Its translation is CASSPFLAGGARNEQFF.

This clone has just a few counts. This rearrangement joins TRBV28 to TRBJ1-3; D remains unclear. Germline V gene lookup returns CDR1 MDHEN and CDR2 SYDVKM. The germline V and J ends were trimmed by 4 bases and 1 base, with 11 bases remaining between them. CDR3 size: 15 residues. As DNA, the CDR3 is TGTGCCAGCAGTTCCCCCCCCAAATCTGGAAACACCATATATTTT. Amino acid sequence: CASSSPPKSGNTIYF.

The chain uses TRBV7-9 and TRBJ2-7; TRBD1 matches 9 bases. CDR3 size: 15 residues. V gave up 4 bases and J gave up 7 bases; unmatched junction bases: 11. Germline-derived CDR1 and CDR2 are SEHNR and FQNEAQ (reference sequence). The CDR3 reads CASSSPGQGSREQYF. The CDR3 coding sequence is TGTGCCAGCAGCTCCCCGGGACAGGGATCGAGGGAGCAGTACTTC.

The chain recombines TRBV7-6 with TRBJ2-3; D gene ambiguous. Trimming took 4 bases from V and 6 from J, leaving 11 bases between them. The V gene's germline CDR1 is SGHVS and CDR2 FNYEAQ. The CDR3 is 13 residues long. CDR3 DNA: TGTGCCAGCAGCTGGCAGGATTGGGATACGCAGTATTTT. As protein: CASSWQDWDTQYF.

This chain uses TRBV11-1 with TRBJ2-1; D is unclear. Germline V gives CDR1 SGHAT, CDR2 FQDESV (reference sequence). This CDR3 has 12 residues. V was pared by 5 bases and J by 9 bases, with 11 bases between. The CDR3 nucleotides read TGTGCCAGCAGCGCAGTGAGGCTTGAGCAGTTCTTC. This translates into CASSAVRLEQFF.

As DNA, the CDR3 is TGTGCCAGCTGGGGGGGAACGAACTATGGCTACACCTTC. Translation gives CASWGGTNYGYTF. The genes are TRBV28 and TRBJ1-2, with TRBD1 as a possible D gene (5 bases). The ends were cut back, 8 bases at V and 2 bases at J, with 12 bases in the middle. Germline-derived CDR1 and CDR2 are MDHEN and SYDVKM. CDR3 length: 13 residues.

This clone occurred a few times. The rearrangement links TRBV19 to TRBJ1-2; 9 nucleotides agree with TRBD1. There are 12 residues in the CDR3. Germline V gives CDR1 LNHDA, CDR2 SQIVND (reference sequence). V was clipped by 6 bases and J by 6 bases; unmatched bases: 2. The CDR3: CASSRDRDGYTF. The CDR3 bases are TGTGCCAGTAGCCGGGACAGGGATGGCTACACCTTC.

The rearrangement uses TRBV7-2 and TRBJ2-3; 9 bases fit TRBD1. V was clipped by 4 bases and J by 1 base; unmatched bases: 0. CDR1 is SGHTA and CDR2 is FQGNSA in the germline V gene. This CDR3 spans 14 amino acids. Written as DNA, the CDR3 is TGTGCCAGCAGCTACAGGGGGCGCACAGATACGCAGTATTTT. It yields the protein CASSYRGRTDTQYF.

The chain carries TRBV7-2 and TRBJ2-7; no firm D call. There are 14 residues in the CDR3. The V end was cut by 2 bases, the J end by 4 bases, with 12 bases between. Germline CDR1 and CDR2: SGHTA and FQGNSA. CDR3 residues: CASSLSPSFYEQYF. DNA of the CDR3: TGTGCCAGCAGCTTATCGCCTTCCTTTTACGAGCAGTACTTC.

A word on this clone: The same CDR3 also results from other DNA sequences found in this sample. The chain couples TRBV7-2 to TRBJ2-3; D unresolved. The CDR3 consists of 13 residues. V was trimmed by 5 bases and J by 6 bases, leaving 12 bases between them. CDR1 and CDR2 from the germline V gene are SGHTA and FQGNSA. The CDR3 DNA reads TGTGCCAGCAGCCCATCCCTTACCGATACGCAGTATTTT. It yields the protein CASSPSLTDTQYF.

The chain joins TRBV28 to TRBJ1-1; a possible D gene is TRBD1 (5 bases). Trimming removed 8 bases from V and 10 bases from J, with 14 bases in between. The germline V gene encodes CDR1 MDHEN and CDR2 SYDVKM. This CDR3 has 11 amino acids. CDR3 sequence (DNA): TGTGCCAGCGGTCGGGGGGTTCGAGCTTTCTTT. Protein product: CASGRGVRAFF.

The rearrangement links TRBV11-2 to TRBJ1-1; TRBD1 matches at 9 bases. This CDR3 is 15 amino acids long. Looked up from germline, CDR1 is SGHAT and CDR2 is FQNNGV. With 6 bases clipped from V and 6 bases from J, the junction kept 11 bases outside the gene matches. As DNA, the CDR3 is TGTGCCAGCAGTTCCCTTAACAGGGGGCTATCTGAAGCTTTCTTT. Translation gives CASSSLNRGLSEAFF. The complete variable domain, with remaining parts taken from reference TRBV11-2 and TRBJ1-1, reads EAGVAQSPRYKIIEKRQSVAFWCNPISGHATLYWYQQILGQGPKLLIQFQNNGVVDDSQLPKDRFSAERLKGVDSTLKIQPAKLEDSAVYLCASSSLNRGLSEAFFGQGTRLTVV.

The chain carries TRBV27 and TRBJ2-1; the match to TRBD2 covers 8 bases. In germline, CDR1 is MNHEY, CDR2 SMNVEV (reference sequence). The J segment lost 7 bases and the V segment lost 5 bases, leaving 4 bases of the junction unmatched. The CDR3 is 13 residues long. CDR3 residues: CASSGTSSNEQFF. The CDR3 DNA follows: TGTGCCAGCAGTGGGACTAGTTCTAATGAGCAGTTCTTC.

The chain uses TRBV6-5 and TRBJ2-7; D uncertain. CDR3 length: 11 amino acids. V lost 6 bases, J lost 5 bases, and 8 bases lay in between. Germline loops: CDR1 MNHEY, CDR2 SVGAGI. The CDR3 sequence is CASSYHNEQYF. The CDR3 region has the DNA TGTGCCAGCAGCTACCACAACGAGCAGTACTTC.

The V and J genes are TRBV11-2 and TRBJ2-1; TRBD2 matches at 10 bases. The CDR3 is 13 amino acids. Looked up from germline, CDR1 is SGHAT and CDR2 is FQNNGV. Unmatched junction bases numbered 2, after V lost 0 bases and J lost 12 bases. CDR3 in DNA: TGTGCCAGCAGCTTAGAGGCTAGCGGGGGGCAGTTCTTC. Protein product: CASSLEASGGQFF.

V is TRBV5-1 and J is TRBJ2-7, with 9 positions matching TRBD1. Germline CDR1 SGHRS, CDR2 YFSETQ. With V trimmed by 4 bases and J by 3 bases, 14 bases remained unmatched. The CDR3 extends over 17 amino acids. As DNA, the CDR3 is TGCGCCAGCAGCCCGGAGGCGGATGACAGGGGGAACTACGAGCAGTACTTC. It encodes CASSPEADDRGNYEQYF.

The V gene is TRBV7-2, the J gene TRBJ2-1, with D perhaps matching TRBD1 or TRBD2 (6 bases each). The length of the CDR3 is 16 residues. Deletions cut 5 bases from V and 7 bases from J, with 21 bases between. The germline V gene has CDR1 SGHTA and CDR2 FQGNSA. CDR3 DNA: TGTGCCAGCAGCCTTACAGGGAGGTCAAGTGTAAATGAGCAGTTCTTC. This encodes CASSLTGRSSVNEQFF.